A selection of T cell receptor beta chains follows, all from one sample in a study of T-cell memory formation after mild COVID-19. MiXCR was run by TCRdb on the 5' RACE reads, yielding one entry per CDR3 protein. This repertoire shows approximately 430,000 distinct CDR3 sequences, less than 25% found once; its top ten account for 10% to 15%. Sequenced material: PBMCs or a T cell subset sorted from them (not recorded which). These receptors came from an adult woman who had mild COVID-19 (a few samples of this study predate the infection). Cell type and time point are not known. The conserved cysteine and the conserved F or W are not part of the CDR3 here.

TRBJ2-6 TRBV7-9 13 ASRPPSSGANVLT
TRBJ2-6 TRBV5-1 13 ASRLTQSGANVLT
TRBJ2-7 TRBV7-3 12 ASSLGGAAEKQY
TRBJ2-7 TRBV24-1 10 ATSAGTYEQY
TRBJ2-2 TRBV7-9 12 ASSLDWDTGELF
TRBJ2-7 TRBV2 12 ASRSSGGLIEQY
TRBJ1-5 TRBV12-3/TRBV12-4 13 ASILGGASNQPQH
TRBJ1-1 TRBV11-2 14 ASSSGTGVRITEAF
TRBJ1-5 TRBV14 13 ASSQGSAANQPQH
TRBJ1-2 TRBV10-3 12 AISPGQANYGYT
TRBJ2-3 TRBV20-1 11 SARYSQADTQY
TRBJ1-3 TRBV29-1 9 SVEQGNTIY
TRBJ1-2 TRBV30 13 AWSPRTVPTYGYT
TRBJ2-3 TRBV7-2 12 ASSFSPGTDTQY
TRBJ2-1 TRBV21-1 14 ASTDLRGEGYNEQF
TRBJ2-3 TRBV24-1 11 ATSGPGRVTQY
TRBJ2-5 TRBV13 12 ASSPITGGETQY
TRBJ2-7 TRBV20-1 14 SARDVRRSDSYEQY
TRBJ2-5 TRBV7-9 15 ASSLDTLAATQETQY
TRBJ1-2 TRBV5-1 12 ASSWQVPRDGYT
TRBJ2-2 TRBV10-3 13 AISERQGNTGELF
TRBJ2-7 TRBV7-9 11 ASSFAAGYEQY
TRBJ2-3 TRBV7-7 13 ASSSGLSTVDTQY
TRBJ2-7 TRBV19 13 ASSTTGGPSYEQY
TRBJ2-3 TRBV24-1 13 ATSDPGTGGDTQY
TRBJ1-4 TRBV29-1 9 SVDSSEKLF
TRBJ2-7 TRBV29-1 15 SVEDQVGTGGAYEQY
TRBJ1-3 TRBV7-9 14 ASSSGQWALGNTIY
TRBJ2-5 TRBV10-2 13 ASSEGLAGGPSQY
TRBJ2-5 TRBV5-1 14 ASSLVVRNRQETQY
TRBJ1-2 TRBV29-1 8 SFSDYGYT
TRBJ2-7 TRBV30 12 AWSVLGSIYEQY
TRBJ2-7 TRBV30 13 AWSVRGLADYEQY
TRBJ1-2 TRBV11-2 14 ASSPRDRGTGYGYT
TRBJ1-1 TRBV27 13 ASSRDGSMNTEAF
TRBJ1-1 TRBV12-3/TRBV12-4 11 ASSLADGTEAF
TRBJ2-7 TRBV5-5 13 ASSHRDRGINEQY
TRBJ2-1 TRBV6-2/TRBV6-3 11 ASSYGLGNEQF
TRBJ2-7 TRBV5-1 13 ASSLDLAKFYEQY
TRBJ1-2 TRBV3-1 11 ASSQEAPYGYT
TRBJ2-7 TRBV11-3 12 ASSLRWQTGEQY
TRBJ2-5 TRBV9 13 ASSVGRGQQETQY